These 19 T cell receptor beta chains share one sample of origin, sequenced in a study of blood T cell repertoires in COVID-19. Sequenced by immunoSEQ multiplex PCR; TCRdb stores in-frame clones only, minus some. The top ten clones hold roughly 2.5% of a sample with a few hundred thousand clones, more than 70% of them seen once. Sequencing input: peripheral blood. The receptors derive from a woman between 50 and 59 years old with acute or convalescent COVID-19.

The chain couples TRBV7-2 to TRBJ2-1; the D gene is possibly TRBD2 (6 bases). Germline V lookup: CDR1 SGHTA, CDR2 FQGNSA. V was shortened by 0 bases and J by 2 bases, with 11 bases between the two germline ends. The CDR3 has 16 residues. The CDR3 reads CASSLALEGPYNEQFF. CDR3 nucleotides: TGTGCCAGCAGCTTAGCGCTGGAGGGACCCTACAATGAGCAGTTCTTC.

This clone has a single count. The chain uses TRBV4-2 and TRBJ1-4; the match to TRBD1 covers 7 bases. Germline-derived CDR1 and CDR2 are LGHNA and YNFKEQ. This CDR3 is built from 14 residues. V lost 3 bases to trimming and J lost 8 bases; unmatched junction nucleotides: 6. The CDR3 protein is CASSHVQGEEKLFF. The CDR3 DNA reads as TGTGCCAGCAGCCACGTCCAGGGGGAGGAAAAACTGTTTTTT.

The chain carries TRBV9 and TRBJ1-3; 8 bases are a match to TRBD1. The CDR3 extends over 14 amino acids. The V segment lost 3 bases and the J segment 5 bases; nucleotides outside the gene matches: 4. Germline V gene sequence: CDR1 SGDLS, CDR2 YYNGEE. CDR3 protein: CASSEQGVRNTIYF. Written as DNA, the CDR3 is TGTGCCAGCAGCGAACAGGGGGTTAGAAACACCATATATTTT.

The chain combines TRBV28 with TRBJ2-2; 8 bases are a match to TRBD2. V shed 6 bases and J 6 bases; nucleotides not matched to a gene: 12. CDR1 is MDHEN, CDR2 SYDVKM, per germline. CDR3 length equals 16 residues. CDR3 in DNA: TGTGCCAGCAGCCCGGGACTAGGGAGGAGCTCCGGGGAGCTGTTTTTT. This translates into CASSPGLGRSSGELFF.

This clone came up a few times. This chain uses TRBV11-1 with TRBJ1-2, with TRBD1 identical over 7 bases. J gave up 5 bases and V 4 bases, and 10 bases lay outside the gene matches. The CDR3 has 15 amino acids. Germline V CDR1 and CDR2: SGHAT, FQDESV (reference sequence). As DNA, the CDR3 is TGTGCCAGCAGCTGGGACAGCAGTAGTCAATATGGCTACACCTTC. Amino acids: CASSWDSSSQYGYTF.

The CDR3 reads CASSQGTSSGELFF. Here the CDR3 DNA reads TGCGCCAGCAGCCAAGGAACTAGCTCCGGGGAGCTGTTTTTT. The chain links TRBV4-3 to TRBJ2-2; perhaps TRBD2 as D (6 bases). The ends were cut back, 1 base at V and 6 bases at J, with 9 bases in the middle. The CDR3 consists of 14 residues. The germline V gene encodes CDR1 LGHNA and CDR2 YSLEER.

This clone is a singleton in its sample. CDR3 region: CATSRQWRDTEAFF. The CDR3, as DNA: TGTGCCACCAGCAGACAGTGGCGGGACACTGAAGCTTTCTTT. The V gene is TRBV15, the J gene TRBJ1-1; no definite D call. From germline, CDR1 is LNHNV and CDR2 YYDKDF (reference sequence). There are 14 residues in the CDR3. V lost 2 bases and J 3 bases, leaving 10 bases between the germline ends.

The V gene is TRBV5-6, the J gene TRBJ1-6; D is uncertain. Trimming left V 0 bases short and J 2 bases short, with 3 bases between. In germline, CDR1 is SGHDT, CDR2 YYEEEE. The CDR3 consists of 14 residues. CDR3 residues: CASSLAAYNSPLHF. The DNA for the CDR3 is TGTGCCAGCAGCTTGGCCGCCTATAATTCACCCCTCCACTTT.

The V call is TRBV5-1, the J call TRBJ2-7; the D is unclear. CDR1 and CDR2 (germline): SGHRS, YFSETQ. This CDR3 comprises 11 residues. V dropped 2 bases and J dropped 5 bases, with 5 bases sitting between them. CDR3 sequence: CASSFTNEQYF. The CDR3 bases are TGCGCCAGCAGCTTTACTAACGAGCAGTACTTC.

This clone has a single count. The rearrangement uses TRBV6-2 or TRBV6-3 and TRBJ1-4; 9 bases line up with TRBD1. This CDR3 is built from 14 residues. CDR1 is MNHEY and CDR2 is SVGEGT in the germline V gene. V lost 6 bases to trimming and J lost 8 bases; unmatched junction nucleotides: 7. The CDR3 DNA follows: TGTGCCAGCAGCTGGGACAGGGAGAGCGAAAAACTGTTTTTT. Protein sequence: CASSWDRESEKLFF.

In DNA, the CDR3 is TGTGCCAGCAGCTTTTTTTCAGGTAGTCAAGAGACCCAGTACTTC. Protein product: CASSFFSGSQETQYF. The chain joins TRBV5-6 to TRBJ2-5, with unresolved D. CDR3 size: 15 residues. Germline V gene sequence: CDR1 SGHDT, CDR2 YYEEEE. Trimming removed 2 bases at V and 2 bases at J, with 13 bases between.

This clone has only one observation. V usage is TRBV20-1 and J usage is TRBJ2-1; D is perhaps TRBD2 (5 bases). Per germline, CDR1 DFQATT and CDR2 SNEGSKA (reference sequence). The CDR3 loop spans 12 amino acids. Trimming cost V 3 bases and J 10 bases, with 13 bases left between them. CDR3 residues: CSASREAEEQFF. CDR3 coding DNA: TGCAGTGCTAGTCGAGAAGCGGAGGAGCAGTTCTTC.

The chain links TRBV10-3 to TRBJ2-7; D might be TRBD2 (7 bases). This CDR3 comprises 14 residues. Germline V gene sequence: CDR1 ENHRY, CDR2 SYGVKD. V was clipped by 2 bases and J by 3 bases, with 11 bases between them. The CDR3 bases are TGTGCCATCAGTGAGATGGGAGGGGGCTACGAGCAGTACTTC. This encodes CAISEMGGGYEQYF.

The chain joins TRBV7-9 to TRBJ2-3; no definite D call. V shed 1 base and J shed 6 bases, with 11 bases lying between them. The CDR3 runs 14 residues. The germline V gene has CDR1 SEHNR and CDR2 FQNEAQ (reference sequence). The CDR3 is CASSLDQIYDTQYF. The CDR3 nucleotides read TGTGCCAGCAGCTTAGACCAGATTTATGATACGCAGTATTTT. Full variable domain (remainder filled in from reference TRBV7-9 and TRBJ2-3): DTGVSQNPRHKITKRGQNVTFRCDPISEHNRLYWYRQTLGQGPEFLTYFQNEAQLEKSRLLSDRFSAERPKGSFSTLEIQRTEQGDSAMYLCASSLDQIYDTQYFGPGTRLTVL.

The chain joins TRBV5-1 to TRBJ1-4; TRBD1 matches at 7 bases. The CDR3 has 15 residues. V was clipped by 3 bases and J by 5 bases; unmatched bases: 7. Looked up from germline, CDR1 is SGHRS and CDR2 is YFSETQ. In DNA, the CDR3 is TGCGCCAGCAGCTCACGACAGGGAACCAATGAAAAACTGTTTTTT. Protein product: CASSSRQGTNEKLFF.

V gene TRBV7-9 combines with J gene TRBJ1-4; D might be TRBD1 (5 bases). Germline-derived CDR1 and CDR2 are SEHNR and FQNEAQ (reference sequence). The CDR3 totals 16 residues. V dropped 5 bases and J dropped 3 bases, with 16 bases sitting between them. The CDR3 nucleotides read TGTGCCAGCAGCGCGGTCGGCGGACAACCTAATGAAAAACTGTTTTTT. As protein: CASSAVGGQPNEKLFF.

This chain joins TRBV9 and TRBJ2-3, with 9 bases aligning to TRBD2. V shed 0 bases and J 4 bases; nucleotides not matched to a gene: 6. Germline CDR1 is SGDLS and CDR2 is YYNGEE. This CDR3 is built from 16 residues. The CDR3 protein is CASSVDWREGSDTQYF. The CDR3, as DNA: TGTGCCAGCAGCGTAGACTGGCGGGAGGGGTCAGATACGCAGTATTTT.

The J gene is TRBJ1-4, the V gene TRBV28; 8 nucleotides match TRBD1. This CDR3 region has 15 residues. Looked up from germline, CDR1 is MDHEN and CDR2 is SYDVKM. V gave up 2 bases and J gave up 5 bases; unmatched junction bases: 4. The CDR3 reads CASSLIRGRNEKLFF. CDR3 sequence (DNA): TGTGCCAGCAGTTTAATCAGGGGGCGGAATGAAAAACTGTTTTTT.

The chain recombines TRBV24-1 with TRBJ2-7; D possibly corresponds to TRBD2 (6 bases). The CDR3 covers 16 residues. The V end lost 5 bases, the J end lost 6 bases, and 22 bases lay between the germline ends. Per the germline V gene, CDR1 is KGHDR and CDR2 is SFDVKD. CDR3 DNA: TGTGCCACCAGTGGAACCACGGGAGCCACGATTCTCGAGCAGTACTTC. Translation gives CATSGTTGATILEQYF.